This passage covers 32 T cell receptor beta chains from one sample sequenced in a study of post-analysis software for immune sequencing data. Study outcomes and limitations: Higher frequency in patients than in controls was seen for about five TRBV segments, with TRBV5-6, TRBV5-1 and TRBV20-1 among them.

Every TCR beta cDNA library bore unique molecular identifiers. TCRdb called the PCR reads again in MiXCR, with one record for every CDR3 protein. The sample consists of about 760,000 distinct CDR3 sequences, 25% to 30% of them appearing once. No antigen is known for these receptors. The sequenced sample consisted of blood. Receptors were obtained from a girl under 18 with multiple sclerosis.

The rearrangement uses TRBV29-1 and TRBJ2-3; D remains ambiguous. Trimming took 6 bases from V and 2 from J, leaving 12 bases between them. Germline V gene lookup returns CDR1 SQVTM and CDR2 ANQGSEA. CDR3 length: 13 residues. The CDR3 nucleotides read TGCAGCGTCGCCGGACGGAACACAGATACGCAGTATTTT. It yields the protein CSVAGRNTDTQYF.

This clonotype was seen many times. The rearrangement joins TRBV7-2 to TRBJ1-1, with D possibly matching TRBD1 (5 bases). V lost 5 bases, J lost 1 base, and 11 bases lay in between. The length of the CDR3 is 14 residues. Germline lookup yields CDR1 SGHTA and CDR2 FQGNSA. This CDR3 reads CASSLDGGNTEAFF. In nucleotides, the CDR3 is TGTGCCAGCAGCCTCGACGGGGGGAACACTGAAGCTTTCTTT.

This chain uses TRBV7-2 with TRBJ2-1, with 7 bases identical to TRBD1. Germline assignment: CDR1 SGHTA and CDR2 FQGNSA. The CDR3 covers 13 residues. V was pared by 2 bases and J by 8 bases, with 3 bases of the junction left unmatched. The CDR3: CASSLNRGYEQFF. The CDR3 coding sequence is TGTGCCAGCAGCTTAAACAGGGGTTATGAGCAGTTCTTC.

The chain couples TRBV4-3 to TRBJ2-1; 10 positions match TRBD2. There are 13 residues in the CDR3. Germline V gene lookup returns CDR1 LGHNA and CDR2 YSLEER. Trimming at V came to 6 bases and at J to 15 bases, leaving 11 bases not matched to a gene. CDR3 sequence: CASRQDVAGGLFF. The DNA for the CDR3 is TGCGCCAGCAGGCAGGACGTAGCGGGAGGCCTGTTCTTC.

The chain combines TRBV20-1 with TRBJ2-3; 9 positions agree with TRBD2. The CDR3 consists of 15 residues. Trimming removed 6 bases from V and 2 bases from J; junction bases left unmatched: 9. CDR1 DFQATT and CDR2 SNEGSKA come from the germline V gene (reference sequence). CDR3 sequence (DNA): TGCAGTGCCGAATCCGGGACTAGCCTCACAGATACGCAGTATTTT. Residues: CSAESGTSLTDTQYF.

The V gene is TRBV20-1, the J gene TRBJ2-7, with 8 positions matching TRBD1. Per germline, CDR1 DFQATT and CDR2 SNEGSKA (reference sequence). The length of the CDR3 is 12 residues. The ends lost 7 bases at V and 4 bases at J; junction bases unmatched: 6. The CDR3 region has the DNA TGCAGTGGTGGACAGGGAAAGTACGAGCAGTACTTC. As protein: CSGGQGKYEQYF.

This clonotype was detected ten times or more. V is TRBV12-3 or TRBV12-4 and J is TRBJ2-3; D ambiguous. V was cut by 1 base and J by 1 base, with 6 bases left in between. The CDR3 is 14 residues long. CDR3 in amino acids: CASSLGARTDTQYF. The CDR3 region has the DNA TGTGCCAGCAGTTTAGGGGCCCGCACAGATACGCAGTATTTT.

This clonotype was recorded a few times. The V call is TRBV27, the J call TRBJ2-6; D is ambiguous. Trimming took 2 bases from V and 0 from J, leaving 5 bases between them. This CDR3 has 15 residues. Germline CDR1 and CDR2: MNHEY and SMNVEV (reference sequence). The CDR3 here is CASSLDVSGANVLTF. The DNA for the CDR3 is TGTGCCAGCAGTTTAGATGTCTCTGGGGCCAACGTCCTGACTTTC.

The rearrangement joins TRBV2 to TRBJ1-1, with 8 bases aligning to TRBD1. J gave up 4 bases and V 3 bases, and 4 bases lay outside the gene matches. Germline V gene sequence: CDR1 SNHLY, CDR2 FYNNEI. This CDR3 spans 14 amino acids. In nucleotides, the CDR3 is TGTGCCAGCAGTGAGGGACAGGAGGGCACTGAAGCTTTCTTT. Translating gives CASSEGQEGTEAFF.

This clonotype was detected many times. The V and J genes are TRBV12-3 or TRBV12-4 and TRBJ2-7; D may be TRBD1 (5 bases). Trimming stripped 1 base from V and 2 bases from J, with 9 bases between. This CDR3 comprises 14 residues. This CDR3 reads CASSLVSGPYEQYF. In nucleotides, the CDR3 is TGTGCCAGCAGTTTAGTGTCAGGGCCCTACGAGCAGTACTTC.

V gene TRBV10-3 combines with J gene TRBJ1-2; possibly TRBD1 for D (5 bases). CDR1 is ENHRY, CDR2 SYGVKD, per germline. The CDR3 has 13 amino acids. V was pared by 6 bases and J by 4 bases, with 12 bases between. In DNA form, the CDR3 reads TGTGCCATCAGAGATCGGGGGATCTATGGCTACACCTTC. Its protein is CAIRDRGIYGYTF.

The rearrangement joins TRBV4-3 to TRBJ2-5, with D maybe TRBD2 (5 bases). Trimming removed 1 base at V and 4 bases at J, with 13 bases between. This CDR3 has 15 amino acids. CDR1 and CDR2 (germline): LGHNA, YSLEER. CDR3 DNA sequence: TGCGCCAGCAGCCAAGCCCTCGTTGAGGGAGAGACCCAGTACTTC. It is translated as CASSQALVEGETQYF.

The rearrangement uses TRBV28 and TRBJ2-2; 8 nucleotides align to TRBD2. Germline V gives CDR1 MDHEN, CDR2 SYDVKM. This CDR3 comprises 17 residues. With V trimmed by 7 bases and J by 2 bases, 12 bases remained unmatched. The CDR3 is CASNQQRAGVNTGELFF. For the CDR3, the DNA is TGTGCCAGCAACCAACAGCGAGCGGGAGTCAACACCGGGGAGCTGTTTTTT.

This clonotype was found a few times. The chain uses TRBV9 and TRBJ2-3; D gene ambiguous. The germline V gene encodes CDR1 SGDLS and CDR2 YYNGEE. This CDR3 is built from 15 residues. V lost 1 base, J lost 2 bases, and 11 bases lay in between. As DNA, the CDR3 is TGTGCCAGCAGCGTAACCCAGCAGTTCACAGATACGCAGTATTTT. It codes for CASSVTQQFTDTQYF.

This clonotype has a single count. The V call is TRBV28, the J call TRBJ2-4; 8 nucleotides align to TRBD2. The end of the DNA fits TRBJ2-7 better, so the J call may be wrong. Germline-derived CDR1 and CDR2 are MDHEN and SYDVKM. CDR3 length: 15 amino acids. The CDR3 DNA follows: TGTGCCAGCAGTTTATGGGGACTAGTAGCCTACGAGCAGTACTTC. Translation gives CASSLWGLVAYEQYF.

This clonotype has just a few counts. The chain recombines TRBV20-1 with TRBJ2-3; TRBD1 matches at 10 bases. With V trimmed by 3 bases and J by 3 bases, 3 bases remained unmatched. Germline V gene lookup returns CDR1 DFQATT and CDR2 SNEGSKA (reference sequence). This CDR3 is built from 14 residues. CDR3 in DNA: TGCAGTGCTAGGCGGACAGGGGGAACAGATACGCAGTATTTT. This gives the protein CSARRTGGTDTQYF.

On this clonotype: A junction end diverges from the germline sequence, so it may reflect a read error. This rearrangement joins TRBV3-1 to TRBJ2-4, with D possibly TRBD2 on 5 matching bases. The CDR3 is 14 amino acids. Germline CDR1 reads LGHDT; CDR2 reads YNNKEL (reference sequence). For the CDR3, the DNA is TGTGTCAGCAGCCTCCTGAGGGAGACGTCGGGTCTGTACTTC. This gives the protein CVSSLLRETSGLYF.

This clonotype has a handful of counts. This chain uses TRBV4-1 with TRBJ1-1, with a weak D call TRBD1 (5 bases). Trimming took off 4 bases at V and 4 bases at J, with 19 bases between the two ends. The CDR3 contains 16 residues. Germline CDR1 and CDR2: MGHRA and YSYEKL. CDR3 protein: CASSPSPGRRLTEAFF. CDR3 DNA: TGCGCCAGCAGCCCATCCCCGGGACGGCGGCTCACTGAAGCTTTCTTT.

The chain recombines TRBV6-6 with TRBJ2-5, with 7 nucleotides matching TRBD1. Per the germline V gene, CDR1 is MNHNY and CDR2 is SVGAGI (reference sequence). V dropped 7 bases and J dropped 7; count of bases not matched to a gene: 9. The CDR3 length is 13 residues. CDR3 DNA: TGTGCCAGCACCACACAGGGGCCTGGGACCCAGTACTTC. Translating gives CASTTQGPGTQYF.

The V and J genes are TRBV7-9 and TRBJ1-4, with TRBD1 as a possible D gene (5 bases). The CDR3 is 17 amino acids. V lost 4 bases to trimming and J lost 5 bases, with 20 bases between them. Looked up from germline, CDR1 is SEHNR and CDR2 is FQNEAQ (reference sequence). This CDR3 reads CASSSALTGPRNEKLFF. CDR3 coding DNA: TGTGCCAGCAGCTCAGCTTTAACGGGGCCGAGAAATGAAAAACTGTTTTTT.

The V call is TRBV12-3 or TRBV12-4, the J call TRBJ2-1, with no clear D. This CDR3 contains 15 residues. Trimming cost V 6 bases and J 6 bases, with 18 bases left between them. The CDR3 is CASRPRGSIFNEQFF. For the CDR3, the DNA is TGTGCCAGCAGACCTAGAGGTTCAATCTTCAATGAGCAGTTCTTC.

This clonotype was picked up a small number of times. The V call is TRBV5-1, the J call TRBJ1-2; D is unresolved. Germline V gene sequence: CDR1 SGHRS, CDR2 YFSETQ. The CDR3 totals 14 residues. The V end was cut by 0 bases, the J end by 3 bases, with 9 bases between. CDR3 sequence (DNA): TGCGCCAGCAGCTTGGAACACTCCTACTATGGCTACACCTTC. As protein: CASSLEHSYYGYTF.

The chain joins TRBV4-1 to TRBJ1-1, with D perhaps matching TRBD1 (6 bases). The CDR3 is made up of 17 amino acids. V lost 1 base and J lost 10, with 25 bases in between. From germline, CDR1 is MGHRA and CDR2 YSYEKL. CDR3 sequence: CASSQVGGGAGFPAAFF. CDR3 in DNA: TGCGCCAGCAGCCAAGTAGGTGGGGGGGCTGGGTTTCCTGCAGCTTTCTTT.

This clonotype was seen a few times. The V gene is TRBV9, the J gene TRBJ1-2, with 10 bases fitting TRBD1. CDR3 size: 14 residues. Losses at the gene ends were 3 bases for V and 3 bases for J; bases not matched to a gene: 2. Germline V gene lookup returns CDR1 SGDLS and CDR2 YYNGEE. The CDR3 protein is CASSAGTGDYGYTF. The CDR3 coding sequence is TGTGCCAGCAGCGCCGGGACAGGGGACTATGGCTACACCTTC.

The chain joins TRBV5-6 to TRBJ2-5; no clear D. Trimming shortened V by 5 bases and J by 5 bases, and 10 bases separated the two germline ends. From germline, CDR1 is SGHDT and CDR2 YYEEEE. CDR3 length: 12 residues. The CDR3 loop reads CASSNRPETQYF. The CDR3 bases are TGTGCCAGCAGTAACCGGCCGGAGACCCAGTACTTC.

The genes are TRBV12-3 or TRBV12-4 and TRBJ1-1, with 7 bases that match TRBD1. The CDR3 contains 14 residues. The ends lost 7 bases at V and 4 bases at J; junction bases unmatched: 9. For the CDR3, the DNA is TGTGCCAGCACTGACAGGGTTGTTGGCACTGAAGCTTTCTTT. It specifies CASTDRVVGTEAFF.

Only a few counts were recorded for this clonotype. DNA for the CDR3: TGTGCCAGCAGCTCCATAGCGGGAGGGAACACAGATACGCAGTATTTT. It translates to CASSSIAGGNTDTQYF. The gene calls are TRBV5-5 and TRBJ2-3; 11 nucleotides line up with TRBD2. The CDR3 has 16 amino acids. The ends lost 3 bases at V and 2 bases at J; junction bases unmatched: 5. Germline lookup yields CDR1 SGHKS and CDR2 YYEKEE (reference sequence).

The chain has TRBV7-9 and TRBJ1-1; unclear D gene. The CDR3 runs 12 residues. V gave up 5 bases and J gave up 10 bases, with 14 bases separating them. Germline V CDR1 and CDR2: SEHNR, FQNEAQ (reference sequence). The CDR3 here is CASSRLGEGAFF. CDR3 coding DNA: TGTGCCAGCAGCCGCCTTGGGGAGGGAGCTTTCTTT.

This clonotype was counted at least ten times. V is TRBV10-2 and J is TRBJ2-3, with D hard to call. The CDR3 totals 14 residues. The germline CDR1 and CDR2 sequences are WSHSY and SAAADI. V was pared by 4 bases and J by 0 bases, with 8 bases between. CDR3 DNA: TGCGCCAGCAGTGCTCTCCTCAGCACAGATACGCAGTATTTT. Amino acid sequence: CASSALLSTDTQYF.

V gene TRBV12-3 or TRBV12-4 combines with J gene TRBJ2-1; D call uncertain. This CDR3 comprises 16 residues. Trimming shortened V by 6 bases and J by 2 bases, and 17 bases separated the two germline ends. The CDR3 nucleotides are TGTGCCAGCAGCTCCGTACCCGACATACCCTACAATGAGCAGTTCTTC. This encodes CASSSVPDIPYNEQFF.

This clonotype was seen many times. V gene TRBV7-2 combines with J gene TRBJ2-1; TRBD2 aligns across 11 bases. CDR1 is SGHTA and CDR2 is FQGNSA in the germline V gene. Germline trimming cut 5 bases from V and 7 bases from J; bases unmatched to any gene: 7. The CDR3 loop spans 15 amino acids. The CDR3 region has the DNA TGTGCCAGCAGCCCGCTAGCGGGAGGCGGGAATGAGCAGTTCTTC. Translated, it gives CASSPLAGGGNEQFF.

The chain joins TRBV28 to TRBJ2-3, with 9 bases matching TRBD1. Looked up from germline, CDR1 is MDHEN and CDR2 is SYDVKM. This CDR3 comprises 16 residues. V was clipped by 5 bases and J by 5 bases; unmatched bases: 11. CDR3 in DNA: TGTGCCAGCAGTGGGACCAGGACAGGGGCGGGAGATACGCAGTATTTT. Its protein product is CASSGTRTGAGDTQYF. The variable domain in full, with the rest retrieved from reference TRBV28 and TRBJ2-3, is DVKVTQSSRYLVKRTGEKVFLECVQDMDHENMFWYRQDPGLGLRLIYFSYDVKMKEKGDIPEGYSVSREKKERFSLILESASTNQTSMYLCASSGTRTGAGDTQYFGPGTRLTVL.